Presented here are 3 T cell receptor beta chains from one specimen sequenced in a study of T cell changes during pregnancy in multiple sclerosis. Profiled with immunoSEQ multiplex PCR; TCRdb holds only in-frame clones, not every one. Of tens of thousands of clones listed, roughly 90% are singletons. Sequenced material: peripheral blood, taken in the first trimester of pregnancy. Receptor source: a female donor in good health, enrolled as a control in a pregnancy study.

The J gene is TRBJ2-7, the V gene TRBV5-4, with D possibly matching TRBD1 (6 bases). The ends were cut back, 0 bases at V and 3 bases at J, with 22 bases in the middle. Germline V gives CDR1 SGHNT, CDR2 YYREEE (reference sequence). The CDR3 length is 18 residues. CDR3 DNA sequence: TGTGCCAGCAGCTTGGCGTTGACAGGAGTGGGGGTGGGCTACGAGCAGTACTTC. This sequence encodes CASSLALTGVGVGYEQYF.

This sequence joins TRBV7-2 and TRBJ1-1; D is undetermined. In germline, CDR1 is SGHTA, CDR2 FQGNSA. V was shortened by 1 base and J by 9 bases, with 12 bases between the two germline ends. This CDR3 has 13 residues. The CDR3 reads CASSLVSGDKAFF. CDR3 nucleotide sequence: TGTGCCAGCAGCTTAGTGAGCGGGGATAAAGCTTTCTTT. Combining the CDR3 with reference TRBV7-2 and TRBJ1-1 gives the whole variable domain GAGVSQSPSNKVTEKGKDVELRCDPISGHTALYWYRQSLGQGLEFLIYFQGNSAPDKSGLPSDRFSAERTGGSVSTLTIQRTQQEDSAVYLCASSLVSGDKAFFGQGTRLTVV.

J is TRBJ1-5 and V is TRBV7-9; perhaps TRBD1 as D (6 bases). There are 16 residues in the CDR3. V lost 5 bases to trimming and J lost 4 bases, with 18 bases between them. In germline, CDR1 is SEHNR, CDR2 FQNEAQ (reference sequence). The CDR3, as DNA: TGTGCCAGCAGCCCGGGCCAGGGGCAGGATAATCAGCCCCAGCATTTT. Translation gives CASSPGQGQDNQPQHF. The full variable domain, completed using reference TRBV7-9 and TRBJ1-5, is DTGVSQNPRHKITKRGQNVTFRCDPISEHNRLYWYRQTLGQGPEFLTYFQNEAQLEKSRLLSDRFSAERPKGSFSTLEIQRTEQGDSAMYLCASSPGQGQDNQPQHFGDGTRLSIL.